Below are 21 T cell receptor beta chains sequenced from a single sample in a study of cytomegalovirus exposure and HLA in healthy donors. The PCR ran on 60 Vbeta and 13 Jbeta primers. The method was immunoSEQ multiplex PCR; TCRdb's version includes in-frame clones alone and lacks a portion of them. The sample consists of under 85,000 clones, approximately 81% of them appearing once. Sequenced: PBMCs. All receptors come from a young woman in good health and CMV-seropositive.

This chain joins TRBV29-1 and TRBJ2-1, with 7 bases matching TRBD2. Germline trimming cut 7 bases from V and 0 bases from J; bases unmatched to any gene: 3. The CDR3 has 13 residues. Germline CDR1 reads SQVTM; CDR2 reads ANQGSEA. The CDR3 DNA reads TGCAGCGCTGGGGGGGGCTCCTACAATGAGCAGTTCTTC. The encoded protein is CSAGGGSYNEQFF.

This chain links TRBV19 with TRBJ1-5; possibly TRBD1 for D (6 bases). This CDR3 is 14 amino acids long. Trimming removed 8 bases from V and 6 bases from J, with 17 bases in between. The germline V gene has CDR1 LNHDA and CDR2 SQIVND (reference sequence). CDR3 protein: CASDWLGASQPQHF. The DNA of the CDR3 is TGTGCCAGTGACTGGTTGGGGGCAAGTCAGCCCCAGCATTTT.

The rearrangement links TRBV4-1 to TRBJ2-6; tentative D call: TRBD1 (9 bases). V was pared by 6 bases and J by 1 base, with 22 bases between. Germline values: CDR1 MGHRA, CDR2 YSYEKL. The CDR3 length is 19 residues. CDR3 in DNA: TGCGCCAGCAGACCGGGAGGGACAGGGAGGGAGTCTGGGGCCAACGTCCTGACTTTC. Its translation: CASRPGGTGRESGANVLTF.

The J gene is TRBJ2-3, the V gene TRBV29-1; D is uncertain. Germline V CDR1 and CDR2: SQVTM, ANQGSEA. V was clipped by 1 base and J by 7 bases, with 9 bases between them. The CDR3 sequence is 12 residues long. Written as DNA, the CDR3 is TGCAGCGTTGAAGTATCGGAGAATACGCAGTATTTT. Residues: CSVEVSENTQYF.

The V gene is TRBV5-1, the J gene TRBJ2-7, with 10 bases fitting TRBD2. CDR1 is SGHRS and CDR2 is YFSETQ in the germline V gene. This CDR3 contains 15 residues. The V and J ends lost 7 bases and 6 bases, in that order; junction bases with no gene match: 13. The CDR3 DNA follows: TGCGCCAGCCGGCCCTTTAGCGGGAGGCTGAGCGAGCAGTACTTC. Residues: CASRPFSGRLSEQYF.

For the CDR3, the DNA is TGTGCCAGCAAAACGGCGGGAGGACACTACGAGCAGTACTTC. It specifies CASKTAGGHYEQYF. This rearrangement joins TRBV6-5 to TRBJ2-7; 8 nucleotides align to TRBD2. Germline V lookup: CDR1 MNHEY, CDR2 SVGAGI. This CDR3 contains 14 residues. The ends lost 7 bases at V and 3 bases at J; junction bases unmatched: 8.

The chain joins TRBV6-5 to TRBJ2-7, with D unclear. V gave up 6 bases and J gave up 0 bases, with 12 bases separating them. Germline CDR1 reads MNHEY; CDR2 reads SVGAGI. The CDR3 is 14 residues long. The CDR3 sequence: CASSRSSSSYEQYF. CDR3 nucleotides: TGTGCCAGCAGCCGGTCAAGTAGCTCCTACGAGCAGTACTTC.

V and J are TRBV29-1 and TRBJ2-1, with a weak D call TRBD2 (5 bases). Germline values: CDR1 SQVTM, CDR2 ANQGSEA. V was trimmed by 0 bases and J by 8 bases, leaving 17 bases between them. The CDR3 extends over 15 amino acids. This CDR3 is CSVEDRAGGIDEQFF. The CDR3 nucleotides are TGCAGCGTTGAAGATCGGGCCGGAGGTATCGATGAGCAGTTCTTC.

This chain joins TRBV5-1 and TRBJ1-2; D ambiguous. This CDR3 has 17 amino acids. The V and J ends lost 1 base and 8 bases respectively, with 24 bases between them. The germline V gene encodes CDR1 SGHRS and CDR2 YFSETQ. In DNA form, the CDR3 reads TGCGCCAGCAGCTTGACAGCATCATCTATGCCGTCCTCCGGCTACACCTTC. Its protein is CASSLTASSMPSSGYTF.

The rearrangement uses TRBV4-3 and TRBJ1-3; possible D gene TRBD1, 6 bases. The CDR3 contains 16 residues. Germline CDR1 and CDR2: LGHNA and YSLEER. The V end was cut by 4 bases, the J end by 0 bases, with 13 bases between. CDR3 sequence: CASSPQWGPSGNTIYF. CDR3 bases: TGCGCCAGCAGCCCGCAATGGGGGCCCTCTGGAAACACCATATATTTT.

The chain has TRBV19 and TRBJ2-3; TRBD2 aligns across 9 bases. The CDR3 totals 13 residues. V lost 9 bases to trimming and J lost 6 bases; unmatched junction nucleotides: 7. Germline V gives CDR1 LNHDA, CDR2 SQIVND (reference sequence). The CDR3 nucleotides are TGTGCCAGCTTAGCGGGAGTAGGGGATACGCAGTATTTT. Residues: CASLAGVGDTQYF. The complete variable domain, with remaining parts taken from reference TRBV19 and TRBJ2-3, reads DGGITQSPKYLFRKEGQNVTLSCEQNLNHDAMYWYRQDPGQGLRLIYYSQIVNDFQKGDIAEGYSVSREKKESFPLTVTSAQKNPTAFYLCASLAGVGDTQYFGPGTRLTVL.

This chain uses TRBV6-6 with TRBJ1-1; D is uncertain. Germline CDR1 and CDR2: MNHNY and SVGAGI (reference sequence). The CDR3 has 11 amino acids. Between the trimmed V and J ends, which lost 2 bases and 8 bases, there was a span of 6 bases. The CDR3 loop is CASSYGTEAFF. The CDR3, as DNA: TGTGCCAGCAGTTACGGCACCGAAGCTTTCTTT.

This chain joins TRBV4-1 and TRBJ1-1, with D unresolved. The germline CDR1 and CDR2 sequences are MGHRA and YSYEKL. This CDR3 has 13 amino acids. Trimming left V 4 bases short and J 8 bases short, with 14 bases between. CDR3 residues: CASSPGTGREAFF. For the CDR3, the DNA is TGCGCCAGCAGCCCTGGTACCGGTCGAGAAGCTTTCTTT.

This clone came up a few times. J is TRBJ2-1 and V is TRBV29-1, with 7 bases identical to TRBD2. V shed 4 bases and J 4 bases; nucleotides not matched to a gene: 4. Germline-derived CDR1 and CDR2 are SQVTM and ANQGSEA. The CDR3 has 13 residues. The CDR3 loop is CSVGASGYNEQFF. CDR3 nucleotide sequence: TGCAGCGTTGGGGCTAGCGGATACAATGAGCAGTTCTTC.

The rearrangement joins TRBV4-2 to TRBJ1-5, with D uncertain. The CDR3 has 15 amino acids. Germline V gives CDR1 LGHNA, CDR2 YNFKEQ. V was pared by 0 bases and J by 0 bases, with 6 bases between. DNA of the CDR3: TGTGCCAGCAGCCAAGACAGACTTAGCAATCAGCCCCAGCATTTT. Encoded protein: CASSQDRLSNQPQHF.

This sequence joins TRBV28 and TRBJ1-5; D possibly corresponds to TRBD1 (6 bases). Trimming took off 6 bases at V and 1 base at J, with 13 bases between the two ends. The CDR3 extends over 15 amino acids. Germline CDR1 MDHEN, CDR2 SYDVKM. The CDR3 DNA is TGTGCCAGCAGCCTAGGGGGGGCAAGCAATCAGCCCCAGCATTTT. This encodes CASSLGGASNQPQHF. Looking up the rest from reference TRBV28 and TRBJ1-5 gives the full variable domain: DVKVTQSSRYLVKRTGEKVFLECVQDMDHENMFWYRQDPGLGLRLIYFSYDVKMKEKGDIPEGYSVSREKKERFSLILESASTNQTSMYLCASSLGGASNQPQHFGDGTRLSIL.

V usage is TRBV29-1 and J usage is TRBJ1-2; D is undetermined. CDR1 is SQVTM and CDR2 is ANQGSEA in the germline V gene. The CDR3 runs to 12 residues. V gave up 3 bases and J gave up 3 bases, with 8 bases separating them. CDR3 sequence (DNA): TGCAGCGTTGATGAGGATTACTATGGCTACACCTTC. Translated: CSVDEDYYGYTF.

The chain uses TRBV7-9 and TRBJ1-5, with no clear D. The CDR3 covers 12 residues. Per the germline V gene, CDR1 is SEHNR and CDR2 is FQNEAQ (reference sequence). V lost 2 bases and J lost 8, with 7 bases in between. The CDR3 DNA reads TGTGCCAGCAGCTTAAGCTCTGAGCCCCAGCATTTT. As protein: CASSLSSEPQHF.

The chain is built from TRBV11-2 and TRBJ2-1; 13 nucleotides match TRBD2. The V segment lost 5 bases and the J segment 9 bases; nucleotides outside the gene matches: 7. The CDR3 loop spans 15 amino acids. Germline V lookup: CDR1 SGHAT, CDR2 FQNNGV. The CDR3 DNA sequence: TGTGCCAGCAGCATACTAGCGGGAGGGCCTAGTGAGCAGTTCTTC. Protein sequence: CASSILAGGPSEQFF.

This clone was found a few times. The chain is built from TRBV6-1 and TRBJ2-7; D may be TRBD2 (5 bases). This CDR3 is 12 amino acids long. V was trimmed by 7 bases and J by 0 bases, leaving 7 bases between them. CDR1 and CDR2 from the germline V gene are MNHNS and SASEGT. The CDR3 DNA reads TGTGCCAGCACGGAGGCCTCCTACGAGCAGTACTTC. As protein: CASTEASYEQYF.

This clone has just a few counts. V is TRBV30 and J is TRBJ2-7; D not certain. CDR1 and CDR2 from the germline V gene are GTSNPN and SVGIG (reference sequence). The CDR3 loop spans 14 amino acids. Trimming stripped 5 bases from V and 6 bases from J, with 20 bases between. CDR3 loop: CAWDKRMLPIEQYF. The CDR3 DNA sequence: TGTGCCTGGGATAAGAGGATGCTCCCCATCGAGCAGTACTTC.